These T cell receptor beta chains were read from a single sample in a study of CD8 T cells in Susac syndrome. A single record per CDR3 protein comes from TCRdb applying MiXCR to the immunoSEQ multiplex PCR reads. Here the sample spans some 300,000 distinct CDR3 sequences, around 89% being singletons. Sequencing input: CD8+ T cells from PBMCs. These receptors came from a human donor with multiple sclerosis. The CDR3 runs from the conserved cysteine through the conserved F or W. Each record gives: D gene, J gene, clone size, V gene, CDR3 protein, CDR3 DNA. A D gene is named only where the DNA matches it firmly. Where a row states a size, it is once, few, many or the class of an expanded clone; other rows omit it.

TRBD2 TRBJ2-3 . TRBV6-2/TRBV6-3 CASSYPEMIAGGNTQYF TGTGCCAGCAGTTACCCGGAAATGATTGCGGGAGGTAATACGCAGTATTTT
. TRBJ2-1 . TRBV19 CASTPGNPSSGEQFF TGTGCCAGTACCCCCGGGAACCCGTCGTCAGGCGAGCAGTTCTTC
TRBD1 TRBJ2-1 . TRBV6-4 CASSEGQGGYDEQFF TGTGCCAGCAGTGAAGGACAGGGAGGATACGATGAGCAGTTCTTC
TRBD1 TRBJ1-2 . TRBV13 CASTLAQTGLYGYTF TGTGCCAGCACCCTTGCCCAGACAGGGCTCTATGGCTACACCTTC
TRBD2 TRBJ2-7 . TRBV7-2 CASSSRWGGSSYEQYF TGTGCCAGCAGCTCCCGGTGGGGGGGGAGCTCCTACGAGCAGTACTTC
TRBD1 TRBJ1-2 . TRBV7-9 CASSDPRQGMVGYTF TGTGCCAGCAGCGATCCCCGACAGGGAATGGTTGGCTACACCTTC
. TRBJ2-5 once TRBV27 CASSQGGAGETQYF TGTGCCAGCAGTCAAGGGGGGGCCGGAGAGACCCAGTACTTC
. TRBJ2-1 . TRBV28 CASSFEGLSYNEQFF TGTGCCAGCAGTTTTGAGGGCCTTTCCTACAATGAGCAGTTCTTC
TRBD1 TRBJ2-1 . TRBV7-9 CASLIERGDRGYNEQFF TGTGCCAGCCTTATAGAGAGGGGGGACAGGGGCTACAATGAGCAGTTCTTC
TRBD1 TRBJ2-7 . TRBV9 CASSVGTGTASYEQYF TGTGCCAGCAGCGTAGGTACCGGGACAGCATCTTACGAGCAGTACTTC
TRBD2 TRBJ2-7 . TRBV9 CASSPRGGGSYEQYF TGTGCCAGCAGCCCCCGGGGCGGGGGGTCCTACGAGCAGTACTTC
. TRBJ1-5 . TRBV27 CASRQRGEPQHF TGTGCCAGCAGGCAGAGGGGCGAGCCCCAGCATTTT
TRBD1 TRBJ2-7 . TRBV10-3 CAIWTGAYEQYF TGTGCCATCTGGACAGGAGCCTACGAGCAGTACTTC
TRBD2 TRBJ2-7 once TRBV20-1 CSAPGTSGRIHEQYF TGCAGTGCTCCTGGGACTAGCGGGAGAATCCACGAGCAGTACTTC
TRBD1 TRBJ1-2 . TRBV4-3 CASSSTDRDSGYTF TGCGCCAGCAGCTCCACGGACAGGGACTCTGGCTACACCTTC
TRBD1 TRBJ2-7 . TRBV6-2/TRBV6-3 CASIWTGGYEQYF TGTGCCAGCATTTGGACAGGGGGCTACGAGCAGTACTTC